This T cell receptor beta chain derives from a study of shared clonotypes between healthy human individuals. Study outcomes and limitations: Among non-shared clonotypes, generation probabilities were lower than among those shared by all four donors. Clonotype sharing across donors was expected to vary with sequencing depth.

Generated by immunoSEQ multiplex PCR, the TCRdb table keeps only in-frame clones and is missing some. This sample has some 350,000 clones, with 74% found just once. The length of the CDR3 is 17 residues. Germline V gene data show CDR1 as SGHAT and CDR2 as FQNNGV. Losses at the gene ends were 0 bases for V and 6 bases for J; bases not matched to a gene: 5. Worth noting for this clone: Its antigen remains unknown. This may arise from a read error, as a much more abundant clone is one base away.

Sequencing input: memory CD4+ T cells sorted from blood. The subset is: CD45RA-negative fraction. This chain connects TRBV11-2 to TRBJ2-2; 12 bases are shared with TRBD1. This clonotype was sampled from a man aged 30 to 45 in good health. The chain's CDR3 is CASSLDGGQGAPGELFF. The CDR3 DNA reads as TGTGCCAGCAGCTTAGATGGGGGACAGGGGGCCCCCGGGGAGCTGTTTTTT.